The next 17 T cell receptor beta chains were all read from a single sample in a study of cytomegalovirus exposure and HLA in healthy donors. Use of 60 Vbeta and 13 Jbeta primers characterized the PCR. Here immunoSEQ multiplex PCR was the method, and the copy in TCRdb shows in-frame clones only, minus some. Reported are around 48,000 clones; the ten largest clones contain 2.3%. Sequencing was performed on PBMCs. These receptors were obtained from a female donor in good health and CMV-seronegative.

This sequence joins TRBV7-8 and TRBJ1-2; possible D gene TRBD1, 6 bases. V lost 4 bases, J lost 6 bases, and 21 bases lay in between. Germline CDR1 is SGHVS and CDR2 is FQNEAQ. This CDR3 has 16 amino acids. Here the CDR3 DNA reads TGTGCCAGCAGCTCGGAGTCCTCCAGGGGCGCGAATGGCTACACCTTC. This translates into CASSSESSRGANGYTF.

J is TRBJ2-5 and V is TRBV21-1; the table gives TRBD2 as D, unverified against the DNA. TRBV21-1 is given as a pseudogene. The CDR3 loop spans 15 amino acids. The CDR3 loop reads CASSIQAGGPGTQYF. As DNA, the CDR3 is TGTGCCAGCAGCATACAAGCGGGAGGGCCCGGGACCCAGTACTTC.

For the CDR3, the DNA is TGCAGCGCCTTATTAGACTCTGGAAACACCATATATTTT. This translates into CSALLDSGNTIYF. The V gene is TRBV29-1, the J gene TRBJ1-3, with D unclear. V lost 7 bases, J lost 0 bases, and 10 bases lay in between. CDR3 length: 13 residues. CDR1 and CDR2 from the germline V gene are SQVTM and ANQGSEA.

The chain recombines TRBV6-6 with TRBJ2-5; no definite D call. The CDR3 is 11 residues long. V lost 7 bases and J lost 5, with 8 bases in between. The germline gives CDR1 MNHNY, CDR2 SVGAGI (reference sequence). The CDR3 loop is CASTSRETQYF. Written as DNA, the CDR3 is TGTGCCAGCACTTCTAGGGAGACCCAGTACTTC.

To note about this clone: An end of the junction does not agree with germline; a read error may underlie this. This chain links TRBV7-7 with TRBJ2-7; TRBD2 matches at 10 bases. CDR3 length equals 13 residues. The germline gives CDR1 SSHAT, CDR2 FNYEAQ (reference sequence). The CDR3 DNA sequence: TGTGCTAGCAGCTTAGCGGGAGGAGAGGAGCAGTACTTC. Translation: CASSLAGGEEQYF.

This sequence joins TRBV7-9 and TRBJ2-7, with D possibly TRBD1 on 6 matching bases. CDR1 and CDR2 from the germline V gene are SEHNR and FQNEAQ (reference sequence). V lost 4 bases and J 2 bases, leaving 9 bases between the germline ends. The CDR3 contains 13 residues. For the CDR3, the DNA is TGTGCCAGCAGCTCGACAGGAACCTACGAGCAGTACTTC. This codes for CASSSTGTYEQYF.

This chain joins TRBV4-1 and TRBJ2-7; the match to TRBD1 covers 9 bases. Germline CDR1 MGHRA, CDR2 YSYEKL. CDR3 length: 15 amino acids. The V gene end was trimmed by 5 bases and the J gene end by 6 bases; junction bases not matched to a gene: 11. This chain's CDR3 is CASSSDPGQGREQYF. Written as DNA, the CDR3 is TGCGCCAGCAGCTCCGATCCGGGACAGGGTCGCGAGCAGTACTTC.

V is TRBV13 and J is TRBJ1-6, with D perhaps TRBD1 (5 bases). This CDR3 has 15 amino acids. The V end lost 2 bases, the J end lost 8 bases, and 13 bases lay between the germline ends. The V gene's germline CDR1 is PRHDT and CDR2 FYEKMQ (reference sequence). In nucleotides, the CDR3 is TGTGCCAGCAGCTTAACGCAGGGTCGGGATTCACCCCTCCACTTT. This gives the protein CASSLTQGRDSPLHF.

This chain joins TRBV29-1 and TRBJ2-3; TRBD2 aligns across 8 bases. CDR3 size: 14 residues. Germline V gene lookup returns CDR1 SQVTM and CDR2 ANQGSEA. V lost 4 bases and J lost 2; bases outside the gene matches: 5. CDR3 nucleotide sequence: TGCAGCGTTGGTCGAGCGGGAGACACAGATACGCAGTATTTT. Translation: CSVGRAGDTDTQYF.

The chain links TRBV25-1 to TRBJ2-7; possibly TRBD1 for D (6 bases). Germline CDR1 and CDR2: MGHDK and SYGVNS. The CDR3 has 15 amino acids. V was pared by 1 base and J by 8 bases, with 18 bases between. The CDR3 spells CASSESSQGKSKQYF. CDR3 DNA sequence: TGTGCCAGCAGTGAATCGTCGCAGGGGAAATCGAAGCAGTACTTC.

V gene TRBV4-2 combines with J gene TRBJ1-6; D is ambiguous. The ends were cut back, 0 bases at V and 14 bases at J, with 14 bases in the middle. Per germline, CDR1 LGHNA and CDR2 YNFKEQ. This CDR3 region has 14 residues. DNA of the CDR3: TGTGCCAGCAGCCAAGATGGTGGAGCTCAAACCCTCCACTTT. Translated: CASSQDGGAQTLHF.

V is TRBV7-6 and J is TRBJ1-1, with no clear D. V was clipped by 5 bases and J by 6 bases, with 28 bases between them. Germline V gene data show CDR1 as SGHVS and CDR2 as FNYEAQ. This CDR3 is 18 amino acids long. CDR3 DNA: TGTGCCAGCAGCGCCCAGACCGCTACGGGGATAAGGATCGCTGAAGCTTTCTTT. Its translation is CASSAQTATGIRIAEAFF.

The chain uses TRBV7-9 and TRBJ1-2; TRBD1 aligns across 8 bases. Germline CDR1 SEHNR, CDR2 FQNEAQ (reference sequence). Germline trimming cut 1 base from V and 8 bases from J; bases unmatched to any gene: 3. There are 13 residues in the CDR3. The CDR3 loop reads CASSLETGGGYTF. DNA for the CDR3: TGTGCCAGCAGCTTAGAAACAGGGGGGGGCTACACCTTC.

This chain joins TRBV6-5 and TRBJ1-4; D remains ambiguous. CDR1 and CDR2 (germline): MNHEY, SVGAGI. This CDR3 contains 14 residues. The ends were cut back, 2 bases at V and 7 bases at J, with 11 bases in the middle. In nucleotides, the CDR3 is TGTGCCAGCAGTTACAGTTCTAGGAGTGAAAAACTGTTTTTT. This sequence encodes CASSYSSRSEKLFF.

Concerning this clone itself: This same CDR3 is encoded by further DNA sequences in the sample. This chain joins TRBV12-5 and TRBJ2-7; TRBD1 aligns across 7 bases. CDR1 is LGHNT and CDR2 is FRNRAP in the germline V gene. V lost 5 bases, J lost 0 bases, and 1 base stayed unmatched. The CDR3 spans 13 residues. This chain's CDR3 is CASGRDSSYEQYF. The CDR3 DNA reads TGTGCTAGTGGTAGGGACAGCTCCTACGAGCAGTACTTC.

V usage is TRBV5-1 and J usage is TRBJ1-4, with TRBD1 as a possible D gene (6 bases). The V gene lost 4 bases and the J gene lost 8 bases, with 15 bases spanning the gap. This CDR3 is 14 amino acids long. Germline CDR1 is SGHRS and CDR2 is YFSETQ. The CDR3 region has the DNA TGCGCCAGCAGCCAGGAGGGGGGGCCCGAAAAACTGTTTTTT. This translates into CASSQEGGPEKLFF.

The chain recombines TRBV28 with TRBJ2-3; TRBD2 agrees at 7 bases. The CDR3 covers 18 residues. Germline V gives CDR1 MDHEN, CDR2 SYDVKM. V lost 5 bases to trimming and J lost 6 bases; unmatched junction nucleotides: 20. In DNA, the CDR3 is TGTGCCAGCAGTCCCATCTTGGTGACTAGCCAATATGGTGATACGCAGTATTTT. As protein: CASSPILVTSQYGDTQYF.